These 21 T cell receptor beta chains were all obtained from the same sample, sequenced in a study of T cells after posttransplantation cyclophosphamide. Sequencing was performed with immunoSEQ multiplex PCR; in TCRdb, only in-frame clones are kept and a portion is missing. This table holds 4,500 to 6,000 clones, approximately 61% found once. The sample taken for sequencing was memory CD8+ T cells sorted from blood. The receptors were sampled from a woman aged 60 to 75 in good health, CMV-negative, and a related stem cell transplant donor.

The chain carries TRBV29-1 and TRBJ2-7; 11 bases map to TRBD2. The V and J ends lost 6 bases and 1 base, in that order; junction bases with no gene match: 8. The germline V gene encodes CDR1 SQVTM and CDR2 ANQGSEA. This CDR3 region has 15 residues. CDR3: CSVLTSGKVSYEQYF. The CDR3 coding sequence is TGCAGCGTCCTGACTAGCGGGAAAGTTTCCTACGAGCAGTACTTC.

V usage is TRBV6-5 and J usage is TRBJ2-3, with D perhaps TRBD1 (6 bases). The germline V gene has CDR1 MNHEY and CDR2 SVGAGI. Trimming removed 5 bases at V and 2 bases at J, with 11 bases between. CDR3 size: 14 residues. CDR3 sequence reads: CASSQYRATDTQYF. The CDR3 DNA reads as TGTGCCAGCAGTCAATACAGGGCCACAGATACGCAGTATTTT.

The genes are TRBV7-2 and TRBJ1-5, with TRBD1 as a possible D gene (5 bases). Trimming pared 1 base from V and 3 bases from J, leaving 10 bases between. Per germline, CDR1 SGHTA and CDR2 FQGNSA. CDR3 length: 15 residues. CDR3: CASSLGGGTNQPQHF. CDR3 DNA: TGTGCCAGCAGCTTAGGGGGGGGGACCAATCAGCCCCAGCATTTT.

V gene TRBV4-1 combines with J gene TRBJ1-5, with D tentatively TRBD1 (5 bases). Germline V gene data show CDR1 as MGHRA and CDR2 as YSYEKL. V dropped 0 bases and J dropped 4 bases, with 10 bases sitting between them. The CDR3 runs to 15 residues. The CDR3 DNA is TGCGCCAGCAGCCAAGAACGGGGGGGAAATCAGCCCCAGCATTTT. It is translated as CASSQERGGNQPQHF.

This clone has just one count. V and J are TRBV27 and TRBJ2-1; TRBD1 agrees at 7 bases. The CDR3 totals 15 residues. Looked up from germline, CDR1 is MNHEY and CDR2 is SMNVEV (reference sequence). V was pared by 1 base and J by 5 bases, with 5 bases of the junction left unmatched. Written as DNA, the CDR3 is TGTGCCAGCAGTTTATGGGGACAGAACGACAATGAGCAGTTCTTC. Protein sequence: CASSLWGQNDNEQFF.

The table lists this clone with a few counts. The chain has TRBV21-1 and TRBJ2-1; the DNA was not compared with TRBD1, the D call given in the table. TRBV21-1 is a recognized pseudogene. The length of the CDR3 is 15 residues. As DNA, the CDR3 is TGTGCCAGCAGCAAGTGGGGACAGGGGTACAATGAGCAGTTCTTC. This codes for CASSKWGQGYNEQFF.

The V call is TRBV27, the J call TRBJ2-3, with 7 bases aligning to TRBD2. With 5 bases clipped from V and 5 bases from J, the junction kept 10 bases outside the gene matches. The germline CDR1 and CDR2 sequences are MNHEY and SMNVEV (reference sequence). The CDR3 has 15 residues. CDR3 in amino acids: CASSPWGGEGDTQYF. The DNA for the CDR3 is TGTGCCAGCAGTCCTTGGGGCGGGGAGGGAGATACGCAGTATTTT.

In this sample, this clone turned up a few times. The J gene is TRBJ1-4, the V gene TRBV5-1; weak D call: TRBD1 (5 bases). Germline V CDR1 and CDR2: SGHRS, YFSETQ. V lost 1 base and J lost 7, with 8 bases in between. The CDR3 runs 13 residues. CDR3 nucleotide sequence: TGCGCCAGCAGCTTGCTGGGGGGTGAAAAACTGTTTTTT. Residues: CASSLLGGEKLFF.

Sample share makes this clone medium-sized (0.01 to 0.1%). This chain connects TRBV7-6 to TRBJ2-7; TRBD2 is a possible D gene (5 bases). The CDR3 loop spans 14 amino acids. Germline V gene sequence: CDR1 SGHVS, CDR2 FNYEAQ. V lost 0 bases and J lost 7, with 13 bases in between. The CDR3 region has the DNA TGTGCCAGCAGCTTAGCGATCGGGGATTGGGAGCAGTACTTC. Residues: CASSLAIGDWEQYF.

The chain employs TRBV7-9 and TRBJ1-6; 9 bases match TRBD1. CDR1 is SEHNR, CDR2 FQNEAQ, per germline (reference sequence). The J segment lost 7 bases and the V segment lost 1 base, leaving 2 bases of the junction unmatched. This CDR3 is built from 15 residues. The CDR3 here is CASSLGQGGNSPLHF. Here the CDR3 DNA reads TGTGCCAGCAGCTTAGGACAGGGGGGGAATTCACCCCTCCACTTT. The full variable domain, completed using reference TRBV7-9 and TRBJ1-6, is DTGVSQNPRHKITKRGQNVTFRCDPISEHNRLYWYRQTLGQGPEFLTYFQNEAQLEKSRLLSDRFSAERPKGSFSTLEIQRTEQGDSAMYLCASSLGQGGNSPLHFGNGTRLTVT.

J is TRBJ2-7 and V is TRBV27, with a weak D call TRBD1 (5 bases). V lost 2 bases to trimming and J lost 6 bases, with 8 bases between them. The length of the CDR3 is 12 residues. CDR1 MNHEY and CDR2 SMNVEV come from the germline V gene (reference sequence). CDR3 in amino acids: CASSLRGFEQYF. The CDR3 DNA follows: TGTGCCAGCAGTTTAAGGGGTTTCGAGCAGTACTTC.

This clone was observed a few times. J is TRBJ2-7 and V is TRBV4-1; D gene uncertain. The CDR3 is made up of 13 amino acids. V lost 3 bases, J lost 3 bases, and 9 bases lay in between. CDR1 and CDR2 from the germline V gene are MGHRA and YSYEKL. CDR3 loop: CASSQNLDYEQYF. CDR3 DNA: TGCGCCAGCAGCCAGAACTTAGACTACGAGCAGTACTTC.

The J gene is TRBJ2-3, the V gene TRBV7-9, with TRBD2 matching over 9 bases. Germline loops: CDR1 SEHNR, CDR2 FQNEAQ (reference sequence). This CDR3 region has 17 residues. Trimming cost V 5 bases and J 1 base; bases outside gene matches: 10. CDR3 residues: CASSPTWGGGGTDTQYF. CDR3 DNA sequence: TGTGCCAGCAGCCCTACCTGGGGCGGGGGGGGCACAGATACGCAGTATTTT. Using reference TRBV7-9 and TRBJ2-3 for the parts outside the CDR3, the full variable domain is DTGVSQNPRHKITKRGQNVTFRCDPISEHNRLYWYRQTLGQGPEFLTYFQNEAQLEKSRLLSDRFSAERPKGSFSTLEIQRTEQGDSAMYLCASSPTWGGGGTDTQYFGPGTRLTVL.

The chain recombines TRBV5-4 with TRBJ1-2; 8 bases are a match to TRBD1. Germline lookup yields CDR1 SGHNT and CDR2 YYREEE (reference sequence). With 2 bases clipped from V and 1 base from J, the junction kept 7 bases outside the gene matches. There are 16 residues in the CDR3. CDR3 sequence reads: CASSLSGTGFNYGYTF. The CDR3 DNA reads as TGTGCCAGCAGCTTATCCGGGACAGGCTTTAACTATGGCTACACCTTC.

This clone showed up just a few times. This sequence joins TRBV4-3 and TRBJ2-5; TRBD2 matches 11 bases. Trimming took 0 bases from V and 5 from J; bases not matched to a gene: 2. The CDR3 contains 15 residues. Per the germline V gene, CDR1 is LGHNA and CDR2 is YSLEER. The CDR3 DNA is TGCGCCAGCAGCCAAGACCGGACTAGCGGGGAGACCCAGTACTTC. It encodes CASSQDRTSGETQYF.

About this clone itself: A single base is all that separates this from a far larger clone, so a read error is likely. The CDR3 sequence: CASTQDRAGITDTQYF. CDR3 DNA sequence: TGCGCCAGCACCCAAGATCGAGCGGGTATCACAGATACGCAGTATTTT. V is TRBV4-3 and J is TRBJ2-3; D possibly corresponds to TRBD2 (6 bases). This CDR3 contains 16 residues. In germline, CDR1 is LGHNA, CDR2 YSLEER.

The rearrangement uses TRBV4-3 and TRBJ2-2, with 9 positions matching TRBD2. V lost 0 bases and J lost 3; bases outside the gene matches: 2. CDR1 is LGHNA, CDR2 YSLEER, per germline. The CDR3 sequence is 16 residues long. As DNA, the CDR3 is TGCGCCAGCAGCCAAGACAGCGGGGGGTACACCGGGGAGCTGTTTTTT. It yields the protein CASSQDSGGYTGELFF.

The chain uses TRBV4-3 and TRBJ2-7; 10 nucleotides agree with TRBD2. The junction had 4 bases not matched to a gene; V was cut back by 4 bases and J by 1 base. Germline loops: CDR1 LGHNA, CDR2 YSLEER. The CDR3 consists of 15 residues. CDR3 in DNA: TGCGCCAGCAGCCTGGGACTAGCGAGTTCCTACGAGCAGTACTTC. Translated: CASSLGLASSYEQYF.

CDR3 residues: CASTLQGAPLSRYGYTF. The DNA of the CDR3 is TGTGCCAGCACCCTACAGGGGGCGCCGCTCTCAAGGTATGGCTACACCTTC. V gene TRBV28 combines with J gene TRBJ1-2; 9 nucleotides align to TRBD1. With V trimmed by 7 bases and J by 5 bases, 17 bases remained unmatched. The germline V gene has CDR1 MDHEN and CDR2 SYDVKM. The CDR3 extends over 17 amino acids.

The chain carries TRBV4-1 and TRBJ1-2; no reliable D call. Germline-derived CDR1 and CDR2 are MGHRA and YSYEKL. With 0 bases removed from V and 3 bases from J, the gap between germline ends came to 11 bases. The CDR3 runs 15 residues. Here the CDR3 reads CASSQEVNRDYGYTF. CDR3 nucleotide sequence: TGCGCCAGCAGCCAAGAGGTCAACCGGGACTATGGCTACACCTTC.

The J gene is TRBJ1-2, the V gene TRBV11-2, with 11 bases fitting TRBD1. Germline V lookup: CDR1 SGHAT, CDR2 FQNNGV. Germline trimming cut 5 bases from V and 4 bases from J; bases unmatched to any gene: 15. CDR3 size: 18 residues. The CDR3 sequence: CASSPGPGQGGFGYGYTF. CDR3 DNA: TGTGCCAGCAGCCCAGGGCCGGGACAGGGGGGGTTCGGCTATGGCTACACCTTC.